This T cell receptor beta chain was captured in a study of blood T cells in healthy people across ages. The CDR3 has 15 residues. Combining a sample-barcoded 5' primer with a J-beta primer mix, a second PCR ran for about 6 to 12 cycles. Using its own MiXCR run on the 5' RACE reads, TCRdb lists one record per CDR3 protein. The sample records over 700,000 distinct CDR3 sequences, about 55% being singletons. V usage is TRBV21-1 and J usage is TRBJ2-7; the listed D gene, TRBD1, was not tested against the DNA. TRBV21-1 is recorded as a pseudogene. The TCR was taken from a man older than 75 in good health. Sequencing was carried out using blood. The CDR3 region has the DNA TGTGCCAGCAGCAAAGTGGCGACAGGGGTCCACGAGCAGTACTTC. This sequence encodes CASSKVATGVHEQYF.